The sample holds many counts of the clone carrying this TCR beta chain. Libraries of TCR beta came from iRepertoire HTBI primers plus Arm-PCR of CDR3 regions. TCRdb re-derived calls from the multiplex PCR reads in MiXCR, one entry per CDR3 protein. The repertoire holds some 450,000 distinct CDR3 sequences, with over 15% as singletons. Sample time point: newly diagnosed GD, antithyroid drugs for less than 3 months. Extracted RNA from PBMCs served as the source of the TCR library. These data come from a study of regulatory T cells in long-lasting Graves disease. Germline CDR1 is MDHEN and CDR2 is SYDVKM. V shed 5 bases and J 0 bases; nucleotides not matched to a gene: 9. This CDR3 has 17 amino acids. These sequences were also reported in another study, on T cells in Graves' hyperthyroidism and ophthalmopathy.

The sequence came from a woman between 25 and 40 years old with Graves disease. The V call is TRBV28, the J call TRBJ1-1; 10 bases map to TRBD1. The specimen was peripheral blood mononuclear cells (PBMCs), collected at new diagnosis, from a patient treated with antithyroid drugs. For the CDR3, the DNA is TGTGCCAGCAGTGATTCCGGGACAGGGGTTCTGAACACTGAAGCTTTCTTT. This translates into CASSDSGTGVLNTEAFF.